This is a list of T cell receptor beta chains from one sample in a study of blood T cell repertoires in COVID-19. Libraries were prepared by immunoSEQ multiplex PCR; TCRdb keeps only in-frame clonotypes and omits some of them. There are approximately 170,000 clones in the sample; 93% occur only once, and under 2% lies in the top ten. The specimen sequenced was peripheral blood. The source is a woman in her sixties with COVID-19, enrolled during active disease. Both conserved end residues are part of each CDR3. The D gene is left open where the match is weak. Some rows have no size entry. The others give once, few or many, or a class for an expanded clone.

TRBV7-2	few	.	TRBJ1-5	TGTGCCAGCAGCCCCGACATCAATCAGCCCCAGCATTTT	CASSPDINQPQHF
TRBV5-4	.	TRBD2	TRBJ2-1	TGTGCCAGCAGCTTAGCGGGGGAATCCTACAATGAGCAGTTCTTC	CASSLAGESYNEQFF
TRBV3-1/TRBV3-2	.	TRBD1	TRBJ1-1	TGTGCCAGCAGCCAATCGGACAGGGAGGAAATAGCTTTCTTT	CASSQSDREEIAFF
TRBV27	.	.	TRBJ1-5	TGTGCCAGCAGTTTCGCGGGAAATCAGCCCCAGCATTTT	CASSFAGNQPQHF
TRBV27	.	TRBD1	TRBJ1-5	TGTGCCAGCAGACCAGGACAGGTGAGCAATCAGCCCCAGCATTTT	CASRPGQVSNQPQHF
TRBV10-3	.	TRBD1	TRBJ1-2	TGTGCCTCCTCCCTCTCGGACAGGGTTGGCTACACCTTC	CASSLSDRVGYTF
TRBV25-1	.	TRBD1	TRBJ2-7	TGTGCCAGCCGTCCCGGGACAGGGATCGAGCAGTACTTC	CASRPGTGIEQYF
TRBV19	.	.	TRBJ1-3	TGTGCCAGTAGTATTGGGGGCAGGATGAAAAACACCATATATTTT	CASSIGGRMKNTIYF
TRBV2	.	.	TRBJ1-1	TGTGCCAGCAGTTCAGGGTTCCCTGAAGCTTTCTTT	CASSSGFPEAFF
TRBV4-1	.	.	TRBJ2-6	TGCGCCTCAGTGGGCGGGCCGCATCCCCCCGGGGCCAACGTCCTGACTTTC	CASVGGPHPPGANVLTF
TRBV14	.	.	TRBJ1-1	TGTGCCAGCAGCCGACGGACAGCGAACACTGAAGCTTTCTTT	CASSRRTANTEAFF
TRBV4-1	.	.	TRBJ2-1	TGCGCCAGCAGCCAAGTTTGGGGCTCCTCCTACAATGAGCAGTTCTTC	CASSQVWGSSYNEQFF
TRBV9	.	TRBD2	TRBJ2-5	TGTGCCAGCAGCGATGCGGGGGGCTTTGAGACCCAGTACTTC	CASSDAGGFETQYF
TRBV7-2	.	.	TRBJ1-2	TGTGCCAGCAGCTCAGCCGGGGGAAACTATGGCTACACCTTC	CASSSAGGNYGYTF
TRBV7-2	.	.	TRBJ1-2	TGTGCCAGCAGCTTCAGGAGGTCGAGCTATGGCTACACCTTC	CASSFRRSSYGYTF
TRBV12-3/TRBV12-4	once	TRBD1	TRBJ1-6	TGTGCCAGCAGTTCCAGGGACAGTTCACCCCTCCACTTT	CASSSRDSSPLHF
TRBV12-3/TRBV12-4	.	.	TRBJ1-1	TGTGCCAGCAGTTTAACTAAGAACACTGAAGCTTTCTTT	CASSLTKNTEAFF
TRBV30	.	.	TRBJ2-2	TGTGCCTGGAGGCCGGCCGGGGAGCTGTTTTTT	CAWRPAGELFF
TRBV19	.	TRBD1	TRBJ1-2	TGTGCCAGGCTTAGGAAGGGGGCTAGAAGAGATAACTATGGCTACACCTTC	CARLRKGARRDNYGYTF
TRBV27	.	.	TRBJ1-4	TGTGCCAGCAGACTTAATGAAAAACTGTTTTTT	CASRLNEKLFF
TRBV7-2	.	.	TRBJ1-1	TGTGCCAGCAGCTTAGCGAGTGCAGGCCGCACTGAAGCTTTCTTT	CASSLASAGRTEAFF
TRBV6-1	few	TRBD1	TRBJ1-3	TGTGCCAGCAGTGTACCAATTGGGGGACAGGGAAAGGGAAACACCATATATTTT	CASSVPIGGQGKGNTIYF
TRBV7-9	.	TRBD1	TRBJ2-7	TGTGCCAGCAGCTCAACAGGGGTTATGCTCCACGAGCAGTACTTC	CASSSTGVMLHEQYF
TRBV5-6	once	.	TRBJ1-2	TGTGCCAGCAGCACCTTGGCGACAGCCAACTATGGCTACACCTTC	CASSTLATANYGYTF
TRBV6-5	.	.	TRBJ1-5	TGTGCCAGTGCCAACCAGAGAGGGTGGGATCAGCCCCAGCATTTT	CASANQRGWDQPQHF
TRBV7-2	.	.	TRBJ1-2	TGTGCCAGCAGCTTATATAACAATAACTATGGCTACACCTTC	CASSLYNNNYGYTF
TRBV3-1/TRBV3-2	.	.	TRBJ1-3	TGTGCCAGCAGCCAATTCGGCTCTGGAAACACCATATATTTT	CASSQFGSGNTIYF
TRBV6-2/TRBV6-3	once	TRBD1	TRBJ1-5	TGTGCCAGCAGCTATAGACAGGGGGTAATCAATCAGCCCCAGCATTTT	CASSYRQGVINQPQHF
TRBV6-6	.	TRBD1	TRBJ1-2	TGTGCCAGCAGTCCCTTACGACAGGGGACCCATGGCTACACCTTC	CASSPLRQGTHGYTF
TRBV28	.	.	TRBJ2-5	TGTGCCAGCCGACTCCTAGAGACCCAGTACTTC	CASRLLETQYF
TRBV6-2/TRBV6-3	.	.	TRBJ2-7	TGTGCCAGCAGTTCTAACAGGATTGGATACGAGCAGTACTTC	CASSSNRIGYEQYF
TRBV5-5	.	TRBD2	TRBJ2-1	TGTGCCAGCAGCCTACGGACTAGCGGGGGGGCCCCTCCCCGCAATGAGCAGTTCTTC	CASSLRTSGGAPPRNEQFF
TRBV15	few	TRBD1	TRBJ2-1	TGTGCCACCAGCAACTTTTATCGGGACAGTGACAATGAGCAGTTCTTC	CATSNFYRDSDNEQFF
TRBV5-1	once	.	TRBJ1-2	TGCGCCAGCAGCTTGGGAGCGGTCAGCTATGGCTACACCTTC	CASSLGAVSYGYTF
TRBV6-5	.	.	TRBJ1-1	TGTGCCAGCAGTTACTCGACCGCGGGATTGAACACTGAAGCTTTCTTT	CASSYSTAGLNTEAFF
TRBV7-9	.	.	TRBJ2-3	TGTGCCAGCAGCTCCGGGGGCACAGATACGCAGTATTTT	CASSSGGTDTQYF
TRBV10-1	.	TRBD2	TRBJ2-3	TGCGCCAGCAGTGAGGTTGGGACTAGTGTGCATTTT	CASSEVGTSVHF
TRBV5-4	.	.	TRBJ1-2	TGTGCCAGCAGCTTGCCGCCAGAGGATAACTATGGCTACACCTTC	CASSLPPEDNYGYTF
TRBV30	.	.	TRBJ2-3	TGTGCCTGGAGGAGAGAACAGGATATCACAGATACGCAGTATTTT	CAWRREQDITDTQYF
TRBV7-2	.	TRBD1	TRBJ2-1	TGTGCCAGCAGCTTCTACGGACAGGGTTTTGCGGCCTACAATGAGCAGTTCTTC	CASSFYGQGFAAYNEQFF
TRBV30	once	TRBD1	TRBJ1-2	TGTGCCTGCACTCTAGGGGGCGAGAGTGGCTACACCTTC	CACTLGGESGYTF
TRBV7-9	.	TRBD1	TRBJ1-1	TGTGCCAGCAGCATATCCGGGACAGGGCCCACCCCGAACACTGAAGCTTTCTTT	CASSISGTGPTPNTEAFF
TRBV30	.	.	TRBJ1-6	TGTGCCTGGAGTGTTCTCACACCTTCACCCCTCCACTTT	CAWSVLTPSPLHF
TRBV5-1	.	.	TRBJ2-7	TGCGCCAGCAGCTTGGGGACAGTCTACGAGCAGTACTTC	CASSLGTVYEQYF
TRBV19	.	.	TRBJ1-1	TGTGCCAGTAGTCCGGGAGGGGCCAGGGCGAACACTGAAGCTTTCTTT	CASSPGGARANTEAFF
TRBV19	.	TRBD1	TRBJ1-5	TGTGCCAGTAGTACCGACAGGGTGGGGGTATCCCAGCATTTT	CASSTDRVGVSQHF